This T cell receptor (beta chain) was sequenced in a study of OX40 agonist ivuxolimab in advanced cancers. Study background: Clinicians treated patients with ivuxolimab, an agonistic anti-OX40 (CD134) antibody. Participants could have had prior anti-PD-1, anti-PD-L1 or anti-CTLA-4 therapy, and about 40% had some.

Trimming stripped 11 bases from V and 4 bases from J, with 14 bases between. This CDR3 is 13 amino acids long. Germline-derived CDR1 and CDR2 are LNHDA and SQIVND (reference sequence). Profiled with immunoSEQ multiplex PCR; TCRdb holds only in-frame clones, not every one. The repertoire has over 50,000 clones, around 81% of them found once; the top ten carry about 4.3%. With baseline, cycle 4 day 1, and cycle 7 day 1 as timepoints, blood was sampled. The TCR originated in an adult with an advanced solid tumor such as melanoma, head and neck, liver or kidney cancer. The sequencing here drew on CD4+ or CD8+ T cells sorted from blood, taken in a trial of the OX40 agonist ivuxolimab. This chain joins TRBV19 and TRBJ2-2; D tentatively reads TRBD1 or TRBD2 (6 bases each). The CDR3 here is CASGAPSTGELFF. CDR3 nucleotides: TGTGCCTCGGGGGCCCCGAGCACCGGGGAGCTGTTTTTT.